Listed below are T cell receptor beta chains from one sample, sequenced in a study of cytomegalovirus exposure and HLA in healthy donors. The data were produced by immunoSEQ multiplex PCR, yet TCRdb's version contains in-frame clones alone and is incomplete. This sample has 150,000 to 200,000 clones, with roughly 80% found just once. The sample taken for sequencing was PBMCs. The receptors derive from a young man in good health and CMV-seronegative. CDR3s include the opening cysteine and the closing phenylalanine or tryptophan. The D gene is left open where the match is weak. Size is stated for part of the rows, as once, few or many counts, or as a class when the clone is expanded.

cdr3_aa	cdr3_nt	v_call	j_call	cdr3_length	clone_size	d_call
CASSSGQRGRNTIYF	TGTGCCAGCAGCTCAGGACAGCGAGGAAGAAACACCATATATTTT	TRBV5-4	TRBJ1-3	15	medium-sized	-
CASSFRQGTEAFF	TGTGCCAGCAGCTTTAGGCAGGGTACTGAAGCTTTCTTT	TRBV7-9	TRBJ1-1	13	-	-
CASSPAGTYEQYF	TGCGCCAGCAGCCCAGCGGGTACCTACGAGCAGTACTTC	TRBV5-1	TRBJ2-7	13	-	-
CASSRETSGVREQFF	TGTGCCAGCAGTCGAGAAACTAGCGGGGTCCGGGAGCAGTTCTTC	TRBV2	TRBJ2-1	15	-	TRBD2
CASSITGAIDGYTF	TGTGCCAGCAGCATTACAGGGGCTATAGATGGCTACACCTTC	TRBV9	TRBJ1-2	14	-	TRBD1
CASSPRGGATGELFF	TGTGCCAGCAGTCCTCGGGGGGGCGCGACCGGGGAGCTGTTTTTT	TRBV5-4	TRBJ2-2	15	-	TRBD2
CAWGRQGFGKLFF	TGTGCCTGGGGCCGACAGGGCTTCGGAAAACTGTTTTTT	TRBV30	TRBJ1-4	13	-	TRBD1
CASSHQGGDEQYF	TGTGCCAGCAGCCATCAGGGGGGTGACGAGCAGTACTTC	TRBV7-3	TRBJ2-7	13	-	-
CASTWGVSNQPQHF	TGTGCCAGTACTTGGGGGGTAAGCAATCAGCCCCAGCATTTT	TRBV19	TRBJ1-5	14	-	-
CASSAQWGVPSSDQPQHF	TGTGCCAGCAGTGCCCAATGGGGAGTCCCAAGTAGCGATCAGCCCCAGCATTTT	TRBV28	TRBJ1-5	18	-	-
CSVGTVTAYEQYF	TGCAGCGTGGGGACTGTTACGGCCTACGAGCAGTACTTC	TRBV29-1	TRBJ2-7	13	-	-
CSVSGQGTEQYF	TGCAGCGTGTCGGGACAGGGGACCGAGCAGTACTTC	TRBV29-1	TRBJ2-7	12	-	TRBD1
CASSPRQGFYGYTF	TGTGCCAGCAGCCCCCGACAGGGATTCTATGGCTACACCTTC	TRBV7-6	TRBJ1-2	14	-	TRBD1
CASETGGVRNTGELFF	TGCGCCAGCGAAACTGGGGGGGTGCGGAATACCGGGGAGCTGTTTTTT	TRBV10-1	TRBJ2-2	16	-	TRBD2
CASSEEGGTGHNEQFF	TGTGCCAGCAGTGAAGAGGGCGGGACTGGTCACAATGAGCAGTTCTTC	TRBV6-1	TRBJ2-1	16	-	-
CASSLTTIPGQGRTEAFF	TGTGCCAGCAGCTTAACCACCATCCCGGGACAGGGGCGGACTGAAGCTTTCTTT	TRBV7-8	TRBJ1-1	18	-	TRBD1